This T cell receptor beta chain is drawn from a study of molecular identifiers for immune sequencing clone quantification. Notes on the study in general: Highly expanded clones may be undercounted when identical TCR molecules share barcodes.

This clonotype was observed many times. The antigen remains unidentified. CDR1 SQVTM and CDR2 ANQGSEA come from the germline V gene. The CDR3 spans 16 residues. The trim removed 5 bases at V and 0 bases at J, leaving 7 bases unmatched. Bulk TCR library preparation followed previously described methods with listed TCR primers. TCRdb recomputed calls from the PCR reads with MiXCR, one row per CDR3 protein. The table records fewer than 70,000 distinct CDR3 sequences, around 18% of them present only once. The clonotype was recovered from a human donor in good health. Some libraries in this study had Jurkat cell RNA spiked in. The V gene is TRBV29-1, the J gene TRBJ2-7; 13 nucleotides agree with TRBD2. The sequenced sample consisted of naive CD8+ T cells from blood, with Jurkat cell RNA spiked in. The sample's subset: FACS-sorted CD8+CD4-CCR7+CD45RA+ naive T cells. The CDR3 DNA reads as TGCAGCGTTTACGGGACTAGCGGGGCGAGCTCCTACGAGCAGTACTTC. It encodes CSVYGTSGASSYEQYF.